This TCR beta chain was found in a study of cytomegalovirus exposure and HLA in healthy donors. On this clone: Its antigen remains unidentified. The sample holds other DNA sequences that translate to the same CDR3.

Study-level results: The only immune exposure information that was available was CMV serostatus. Researchers reported that a few CMV-associated chains were confirmed in vitro as CMV antigen-specific. Across donors, most TCRs were seen rarely, yet some public ones were widespread.

CDR1 is SGHDN, CDR2 FVKESK, per germline. There are 18 residues in the CDR3. Trimming removed 0 bases at V and 2 bases at J, with 17 bases between. 13 Jbeta primers and 60 Vbeta primers were used for the PCR. Assay: immunoSEQ multiplex PCR; the TCRdb copy retains only in-frame clones and omits some. Found here are approximately 100,000 clones, roughly 67% of them singletons; the top ten hold approximately 2.2%. Sample: PBMCs. This sequence was found in a human donor in good health. V gene TRBV14 combines with J gene TRBJ1-3; D remains ambiguous. Written as DNA, the CDR3 is TGTGCCAGCAGCCAAGAGGTCCAACGACTGACTACTGGAAACACCATATATTTT. Protein product: CASSQEVQRLTTGNTIYF.